The 24 T cell receptor beta chains below all came from one sample that was sequenced in a study of T cells in Graves' hyperthyroidism and ophthalmopathy. RNA transcripts yielded amplified TCR beta CDR3 regions. HTBI primers drove first-round RT-PCR of the TCR CDR3. TCRdb reanalysed the multiplex PCR reads using MiXCR and keeps one entry per CDR3 protein. The sample shows roughly 420,000 distinct CDR3 sequences, about 15% of them seen only once. Source material: blood. All receptors derive from a woman aged 18-29 years with Graves' hyperthyroidism.

The chain employs TRBV2 and TRBJ1-1, with D perhaps matching TRBD1 (5 bases). The length of the CDR3 is 13 residues. Germline values: CDR1 SNHLY, CDR2 FYNNEI. Trimming removed 11 bases from V and 3 bases from J, with 16 bases in between. The CDR3 sequence: CAGTGELDTEAFF. The CDR3 DNA reads as TGTGCCGGCACGGGGGAGTTGGACACTGAAGCTTTCTTT.

There are many counts of this clonotype. The chain employs TRBV2 and TRBJ2-2; 11 positions agree with TRBD2. J was trimmed by 2 bases and V by 4 bases; bases with no gene match: 9. The CDR3 length is 18 residues. In germline, CDR1 is SNHLY, CDR2 FYNNEI. Here the CDR3 DNA reads TGTGCCAGCAGTGGGGGCCTAGCGGGAGGAATTAACACCGGGGAGCTGTTTTTT. Protein sequence: CASSGGLAGGINTGELFF.

This clonotype was seen a few times. A much larger clone lies one base from this, so it may be a read error. This chain uses TRBV20-1 with TRBJ1-1; D may be TRBD1 (6 bases). CDR1 and CDR2 (germline): DFQATT, SNEGSKA (reference sequence). The CDR3 consists of 13 residues. The DNA of the CDR3 is TGCAGTGCTGCCCTGGGCGGGGACACTGGAGCTTTCTTT. Amino acids: CSAALGGDTGAFF.

This clonotype was counted at least ten times. CDR3 loop: CASSESAGSTGELFF. The CDR3 bases are TGTGCCAGCAGTGAGTCGGCAGGGAGCACCGGGGAGCTGTTTTTT. V usage is TRBV2 and J usage is TRBJ2-2; D might be TRBD1 or TRBD2, each matching 5 bases. Trimming took 3 bases from V and 4 from J, leaving 12 bases between them. Germline V CDR1 and CDR2: SNHLY, FYNNEI. The CDR3 runs 15 residues.

The chain joins TRBV2 to TRBJ2-3; 12 positions agree with TRBD2. Losses at the gene ends were 4 bases for V and 2 bases for J; bases not matched to a gene: 4. Looked up from germline, CDR1 is SNHLY and CDR2 is FYNNEI. This CDR3 has 16 residues. DNA of the CDR3: TGTGCCAGCAGTGGAGGACTAGCGGGATTCACAGATACGCAGTATTTT. Protein sequence: CASSGGLAGFTDTQYF.

Ten or more counts support this clonotype. The rearrangement links TRBV28 to TRBJ1-4; 7 positions agree with TRBD1. Unmatched junction bases numbered 0, after V lost 5 bases and J lost 0 bases. Looked up from germline, CDR1 is MDHEN and CDR2 is SYDVKM. There are 14 residues in the CDR3. Here the CDR3 reads CASSTGATNEKLFF. The CDR3 DNA reads TGTGCCAGCAGTACAGGGGCAACTAATGAAAAACTGTTTTTT.

This clonotype was seen more than once but under ten times. V usage is TRBV18 and J usage is TRBJ1-6; the D gene is possibly TRBD1 (5 bases). The CDR3 extends over 15 amino acids. Germline V gene lookup returns CDR1 KGHSH and CDR2 LQKENI. V dropped 6 bases and J dropped 7 bases, with 16 bases sitting between them. CDR3 in DNA: TGTGCCAGCTCGCCCAACTGGGGCGGGAATTCACCCCTCCACTTT. The encoded protein is CASSPNWGGNSPLHF.

This clonotype occurred a few times. The V call is TRBV5-8, the J call TRBJ2-2, with a tentative D call TRBD1 (5 bases). Trimming stripped 6 bases from V and 1 base from J, with 10 bases between. The CDR3 is 14 residues long. CDR1 and CDR2 from the germline V gene are SGHTS and YDEGEE. CDR3 in DNA: TGTGCCAGCACCCAAGGACAGAACACCGGGGAGCTGTTTTTT. Residues: CASTQGQNTGELFF.

This clonotype has ten or more counts. V is TRBV27 and J is TRBJ1-4; D may be TRBD1 (6 bases). V was pared by 8 bases and J by 0 bases, with 22 bases between. The CDR3 contains 18 residues. The V gene's germline CDR1 is MNHEY and CDR2 SMNVEV (reference sequence). The CDR3 is CASGPTGRTYATNEKLFF. Here the CDR3 DNA reads TGTGCCAGCGGACCGACAGGAAGGACTTATGCAACTAATGAAAAACTGTTTTTT. Full variable domain (remainder filled in from reference TRBV27 and TRBJ1-4): EAQVTQNPRYLITVTGKKLTVTCSQNMNHEYMSWYRQDPGLGLRQIYYSMNVEVTDKGDVPEGYKVSRKEKRNFPLILESPSPNQTSLYFCASGPTGRTYATNEKLFFGSGTQLSVL.

This clonotype was detected only a few times. The chain couples TRBV6-1 to TRBJ2-1, with unresolved D. The CDR3 has 12 amino acids. The germline V gene encodes CDR1 MNHNS and CDR2 SASEGT. V was shortened by 5 bases and J by 10 bases, with 12 bases between the two germline ends. The CDR3 bases are TGTGCCAGCAGTTATGCTCGTGGCGAGCAGTTCTTC. This codes for CASSYARGEQFF.

The table lists this clonotype with a few counts. The V call is TRBV19, the J call TRBJ1-6; maybe TRBD1 (5 bases). The V end was cut by 7 bases, the J end by 7 bases, with 17 bases between. Germline V CDR1 and CDR2: LNHDA, SQIVND (reference sequence). The CDR3 loop spans 15 amino acids. CDR3 sequence (DNA): TGTGCCAGTACCCCTACCGGGGGAGGGAATTCACCCCTCCACTTT. The encoded protein is CASTPTGGGNSPLHF.

The rearrangement links TRBV6-1 to TRBJ2-7, with TRBD2 matching 9 bases. The J segment lost 0 bases and the V segment lost 5 bases, leaving 17 bases of the junction unmatched. In germline, CDR1 is MNHNS, CDR2 SASEGT. The CDR3 is made up of 19 amino acids. In DNA, the CDR3 is TGTGCCAGCAGTCAACCCCTTGCGGGAGGGAGTCGGAGCTCCTACGAGCAGTACTTC. This codes for CASSQPLAGGSRSSYEQYF.

This sequence joins TRBV10-3 and TRBJ2-1; D is ambiguous. CDR1 is ENHRY, CDR2 SYGVKD, per germline. V was cut by 0 bases and J by 8 bases, with 5 bases left in between. CDR3 size: 12 residues. The chain's CDR3 is CAISESSDEQFF. For the CDR3, the DNA is TGTGCCATCAGTGAGTCCTCGGATGAGCAGTTCTTC.

Turning to this clonotype: As the CDR3 is not closed by the conserved phenylalanine or tryptophan, this likely results from a read error. DNA of the CDR3: TGTGCCAGCAGCTCCGGACTCCTCTTGGCCAGAAACACCATATATCTT. Translation: CASSSGLLLARNTIYL. The V call is TRBV7-2, the J call TRBJ1-3; no firm D call. The CDR3 sequence is 16 residues long. CDR1 and CDR2 (germline): SGHTA, FQGNSA. V lost 4 bases to trimming and J lost 5 bases, with 18 bases between them.

At least ten counts were recorded for this clonotype. This chain connects TRBV7-9 to TRBJ2-1; 10 bases align to TRBD2. Germline V gene sequence: CDR1 SEHNR, CDR2 FQNEAQ (reference sequence). V lost 5 bases, J lost 4 bases, and 11 bases stayed unmatched. This CDR3 comprises 17 residues. Here the CDR3 reads CASSVGAGLAEYNEQFF. The CDR3 DNA is TGTGCCAGCAGCGTGGGTGCAGGACTAGCGGAGTACAATGAGCAGTTCTTC.

This clonotype was counted ten times or more. This chain uses TRBV28 with TRBJ2-1; 10 bases fit TRBD2. The CDR3 is made up of 14 amino acids. V was clipped by 8 bases and J by 5 bases; unmatched bases: 6. Germline-derived CDR1 and CDR2 are MDHEN and SYDVKM. The CDR3 DNA is TGTGCCAGCGGCCGGACTAGCGGCAACAATGAGCAGTTCTTC. This codes for CASGRTSGNNEQFF.

This clonotype was seen at least ten times. The chain recombines TRBV28 with TRBJ1-3; no firm D call. Trimming cost V 3 bases and J 8 bases, with 11 bases left between them. CDR3 size: 13 residues. Germline V gene data show CDR1 as MDHEN and CDR2 as SYDVKM. The DNA of the CDR3 is TGTGCCAGCAGTTTCGTAGGGATCGACACCATATATTTT. Protein: CASSFVGIDTIYF.

This clonotype showed up just a few times. The J gene is TRBJ2-7, the V gene TRBV28; possible D gene TRBD1, 5 bases. Germline V lookup: CDR1 MDHEN, CDR2 SYDVKM. The ends were cut back, 3 bases at V and 5 bases at J, with 11 bases in the middle. This CDR3 is 13 amino acids long. The CDR3 sequence is CASSLPGFNEQYF. In DNA form, the CDR3 reads TGTGCCAGCAGTTTGCCAGGGTTCAACGAGCAGTACTTC.

This clonotype has at least ten counts. The chain couples TRBV2 to TRBJ2-7; TRBD1 matches at 8 bases. V trimming: 7 bases; J trimming: 2 bases; junction bases outside the gene matches: 10. CDR1 is SNHLY, CDR2 FYNNEI, per germline. This CDR3 has 15 residues. CDR3: CASNDFDRGAYEQYF. In DNA, the CDR3 is TGTGCCAGCAATGATTTTGACAGGGGAGCCTACGAGCAGTACTTC. The full variable domain, in which reference TRBV2 and TRBJ2-7 provide the parts outside the CDR3, is EPEVTQTPSHQVTQMGQEVILRCVPISNHLYFYWYRQILGQKVEFLVSFYNNEISEKSEIFDDQFSVERPDGSNFTLKIRSTKLEDSAMYFCASNDFDRGAYEQYFGPGTRLTVT.

The CDR3 DNA sequence: TGTGCCAGCAGCCTCGAGGGGTGGTACGAGCAGTACTTC. It yields the protein CASSLEGWYEQYF. J is TRBJ2-7 and V is TRBV7-9; D is tentatively TRBD1 or TRBD2 (5 bases each). The V gene's germline CDR1 is SEHNR and CDR2 FQNEAQ (reference sequence). Trimming took off 5 bases at V and 4 bases at J, with 12 bases between the two ends. This CDR3 region has 13 residues. Looking up the rest from reference TRBV7-9 and TRBJ2-7 gives the full variable domain: DTGVSQNPRHKITKRGQNVTFRCDPISEHNRLYWYRQTLGQGPEFLTYFQNEAQLEKSRLLSDRFSAERPKGSFSTLEIQRTEQGDSAMYLCASSLEGWYEQYFGPGTRLTVT.

This clonotype was seen at least ten times. The chain has TRBV6-6 and TRBJ1-2; TRBD1 agrees at 8 bases. Trimming took 0 bases from V and 8 from J; bases not matched to a gene: 17. CDR1 and CDR2 from the germline V gene are MNHNY and SVGAGI (reference sequence). This CDR3 spans 18 amino acids. The CDR3 is CASSYSEGQVLHGSGYTF. In nucleotides, the CDR3 is TGTGCCAGCAGTTACTCAGAGGGACAGGTTCTTCATGGATCCGGCTACACCTTC.

About this clonotype itself: This clone may be a read error of a much larger clone one base away. V usage is TRBV6-1 and J usage is TRBJ1-5, with D possibly TRBD1 on 5 matching bases. CDR1 MNHNS and CDR2 SASEGT come from the germline V gene. The CDR3 runs 14 residues. This CDR3 is CASSEGGSSQPQHF. As DNA, the CDR3 is TGTGCCAGCAGTGAAGGGGGCAGCAGTCAGCCCCAGCATTTT.

This clonotype was observed a handful of times. This chain links TRBV7-8 with TRBJ1-6, with D possibly being TRBD1 (6 bases). Trimming took off 5 bases at V and 9 bases at J, with 8 bases between the two ends. The CDR3 is 12 amino acids. In germline, CDR1 is SGHVS, CDR2 FQNEAQ. In DNA, the CDR3 is TGTGCCAGCAGCCCAGGGGTTTCACCCCTCCACTTT. Translation: CASSPGVSPLHF.

V gene TRBV6-1 combines with J gene TRBJ2-7, with D perhaps assigned TRBD1 or TRBD2 (5 bases each). CDR1 is MNHNS, CDR2 SASEGT, per germline. This CDR3 is built from 15 residues. V gave up 6 bases and J gave up 6 bases, with 21 bases separating them. The CDR3: CASRSRDRKVCEQYF. The CDR3 DNA reads as TGTGCCAGCAGGAGCCGGGACCGCAAAGTCTGCGAGCAGTACTTC.